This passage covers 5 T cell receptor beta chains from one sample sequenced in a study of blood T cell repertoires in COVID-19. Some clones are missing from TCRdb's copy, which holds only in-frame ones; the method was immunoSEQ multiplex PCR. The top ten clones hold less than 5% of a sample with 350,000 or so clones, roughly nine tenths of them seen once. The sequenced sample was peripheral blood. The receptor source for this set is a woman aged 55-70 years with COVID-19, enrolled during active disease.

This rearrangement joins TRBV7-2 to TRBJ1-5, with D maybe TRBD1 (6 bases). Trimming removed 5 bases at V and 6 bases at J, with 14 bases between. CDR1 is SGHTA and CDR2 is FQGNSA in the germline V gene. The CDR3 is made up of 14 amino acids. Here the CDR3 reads CASSTGQPGQPQHF. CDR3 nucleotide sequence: TGTGCCAGCAGCACAGGACAGCCTGGTCAGCCCCAGCATTTT.

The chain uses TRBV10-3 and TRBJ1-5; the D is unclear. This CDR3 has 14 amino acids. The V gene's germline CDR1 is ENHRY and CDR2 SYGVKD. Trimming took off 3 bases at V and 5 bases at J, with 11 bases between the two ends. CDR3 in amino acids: CAISDSREDQPQHF. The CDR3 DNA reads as TGTGCCATCAGTGACTCAAGGGAGGATCAGCCCCAGCATTTT.

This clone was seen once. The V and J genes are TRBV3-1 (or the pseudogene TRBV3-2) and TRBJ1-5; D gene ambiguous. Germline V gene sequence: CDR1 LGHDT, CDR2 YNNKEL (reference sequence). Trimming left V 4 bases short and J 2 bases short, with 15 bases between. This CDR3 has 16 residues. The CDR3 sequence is CASSPGSVDGNQPQHF. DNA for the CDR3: TGTGCCAGCAGCCCGGGATCAGTAGATGGCAATCAGCCCCAGCATTTT.

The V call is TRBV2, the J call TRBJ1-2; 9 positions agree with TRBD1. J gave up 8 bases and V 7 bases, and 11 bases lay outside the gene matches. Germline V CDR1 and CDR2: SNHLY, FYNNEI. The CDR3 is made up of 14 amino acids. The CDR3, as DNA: TGTGCCAGCACTGTCCGAGGGACAGGGAGAGGCTACACCTTC. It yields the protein CASTVRGTGRGYTF. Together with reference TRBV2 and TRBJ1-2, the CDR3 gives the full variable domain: EPEVTQTPSHQVTQMGQEVILRCVPISNHLYFYWYRQILGQKVEFLVSFYNNEISEKSEIFDDQFSVERPDGSNFTLKIRSTKLEDSAMYFCASTVRGTGRGYTFGSGTRLTVV.

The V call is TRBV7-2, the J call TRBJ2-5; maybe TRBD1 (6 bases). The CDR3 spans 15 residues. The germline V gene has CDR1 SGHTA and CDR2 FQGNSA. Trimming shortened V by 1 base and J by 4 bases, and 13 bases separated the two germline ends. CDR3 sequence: CASSLGGHAGETQYF. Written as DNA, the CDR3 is TGTGCCAGCAGCTTAGGGGGACACGCAGGAGAGACCCAGTACTTC.